This T cell receptor beta chain is from a study of T-cell memory formation after mild COVID-19. V was clipped by 0 bases and J by 6 bases, with 10 bases between them. The CDR3 has 14 residues. The germline V gene has CDR1 SEHNR and CDR2 FQNEAQ (reference sequence). TCR alpha and TCR beta cDNA libraries with sample barcodes and UMIs came from 5'RACE using constant-segment primers. TCRdb recomputed calls from the 5' RACE reads with MiXCR, one row per CDR3 protein. Of 450,000 to 650,000 distinct CDR3 sequences listed, 20% to 25% are singletons. This TCR came from an adult woman who had mild COVID-19 (a few samples of this study predate the infection). Cell type and time point are not known. The sequenced sample was PBMCs or a T cell subset sorted from them (not recorded which). The rearrangement uses TRBV7-9 and TRBJ2-3; D gene ambiguous. The CDR3 DNA sequence: TGTGCCAGCAGCTTAGCCTCGGTGAGGGATACGCAGTATTTT. Protein: CASSLASVRDTQYF.